One and the same sample provided the 8 T cell receptor beta chains below, sequenced in a study of early T cells in non-severe SARS-CoV-2 infection. TCRdb used MiXCR to reprocess the 5' RACE reads, holding one entry per CDR3 protein. Among 64,000 or so distinct CDR3 sequences listed, about an eighth were seen once. The specimen sequenced was whole blood. The receptor set was obtained from an adult who was a healthcare worker with PCR-confirmed SARS-CoV-2 infection or an uninfected control (not recorded which).

This sequence joins TRBV25-1 and TRBJ2-1; a weak D match, TRBD1 (6 bases). This CDR3 region has 14 residues. The germline V gene encodes CDR1 MGHDK and CDR2 SYGVNS. The ends were cut back, 1 base at V and 10 bases at J, with 14 bases in the middle. The CDR3 DNA reads as TGTGCCAGCAGTGAATGGCCGACAGGTCGGGAGCAGTTCTTC. This codes for CASSEWPTGREQFF.

This clonotype was picked up many times. CDR3 amino acids: CSARDLRLNTEAFF. CDR3 bases: TGCAGTGCTAGAGATCTACGTCTGAACACTGAAGCTTTCTTT. This chain uses TRBV20-1 with TRBJ1-1, with D unclear. This CDR3 spans 14 amino acids. V lost 0 bases and J 0 bases, leaving 8 bases between the germline ends. CDR1 and CDR2 from the germline V gene are DFQATT and SNEGSKA (reference sequence).

The CDR3 spells CASSPGWTEAFF. CDR3 sequence (DNA): TGTGCCAGCAGCCCCGGTTGGACTGAAGCTTTCTTT. The chain recombines TRBV3-1 with TRBJ1-1; D is unresolved. V was pared by 4 bases and J by 5 bases, with 8 bases between. CDR1 LGHDT and CDR2 YNNKEL come from the germline V gene (reference sequence). The CDR3 loop spans 12 amino acids.

J is TRBJ2-3 and V is TRBV29-1, with 12 bases lining up with TRBD2. The ends lost 5 bases at V and 0 bases at J; junction bases unmatched: 6. Germline V gives CDR1 SQVTM, CDR2 ANQGSEA. The CDR3 runs to 16 residues. The CDR3 nucleotides are TGCAGCGTTCCTAGGACTAGCGGGGCTAGCACAGATACGCAGTATTTT. Translation: CSVPRTSGASTDTQYF.

The V call is TRBV29-1, the J call TRBJ1-2, with a possible D match to TRBD1 (5 bases). CDR1 is SQVTM and CDR2 is ANQGSEA in the germline V gene. The V and J ends lost 7 bases and 3 bases respectively, with 15 bases between them. This CDR3 is built from 13 residues. The CDR3 reads CSARDGRYYGYTF. CDR3 nucleotide sequence: TGCAGCGCCAGGGACGGGAGATACTATGGCTACACCTTC.

This clonotype has a handful of counts. The CDR3 spells CSVVGSLGYGYTF. The CDR3 nucleotides read TGCAGCGTGGTGGGATCCCTGGGCTATGGCTACACCTTC. V is TRBV29-1 and J is TRBJ1-2; D unclear. CDR3 length: 13 amino acids. V lost 6 bases and J 4 bases, leaving 15 bases between the germline ends. Germline V gene lookup returns CDR1 SQVTM and CDR2 ANQGSEA.

V usage is TRBV6-5 and J usage is TRBJ2-7; D ambiguous. Trimming left V 2 bases short and J 4 bases short, with 6 bases between. This CDR3 has 12 amino acids. The germline V gene encodes CDR1 MNHEY and CDR2 SVGAGI. CDR3 sequence: CASSYKGYEQYF. The DNA of the CDR3 is TGTGCCAGCAGTTACAAGGGATACGAGCAGTACTTC.

The genes are TRBV9 and TRBJ2-7; maybe TRBD2 (6 bases). Trimming took off 4 bases at V and 3 bases at J, with 14 bases between the two ends. The CDR3 totals 14 residues. Germline CDR1 and CDR2: SGDLS and YYNGEE. The CDR3 region is CASSPAGRDYEQYF. The DNA for the CDR3 is TGTGCCAGCAGCCCGGCGGGACGGGACTACGAGCAGTACTTC.